The next 17 T cell receptor beta chains were all read from a single sample in a study of shared clonotypes between healthy human individuals. Sequenced by immunoSEQ multiplex PCR; TCRdb stores in-frame clones only, minus some. The sample yields around 88,000 clones, 60% to 75% seen once. The sequenced sample was memory CD8+ T cells sorted from blood. The subset denotes: CD45RO+ cells pooled with CCR7-negative TemRA cells. All receptors come from a man aged 25-45 years in good health.

The chain joins TRBV10-3 to TRBJ1-2, with a weak D call TRBD1 (5 bases). Trimming removed 3 bases from V and 0 bases from J, with 11 bases in between. The CDR3 length is 15 residues. Germline CDR1 is ENHRY and CDR2 is SYGVKD. DNA of the CDR3: TGTGCCATCAGTGACGGGACCGCATCTAACTATGGCTACACCTTC. It translates to CAISDGTASNYGYTF.

The V call is TRBV19, the J call TRBJ2-3, with a possible D match to TRBD1 (7 bases). Trimming took 7 bases from V and 6 from J, leaving 14 bases between them. Germline CDR1 is LNHDA and CDR2 is SQIVND (reference sequence). This CDR3 comprises 13 residues. The CDR3 region is CASNRGGLDTQYF. The CDR3 DNA is TGTGCCAGTAACAGGGGAGGATTGGATACGCAGTATTTT.

With regard to this clone: The identical CDR3 is also encoded by other nucleotide sequences in the sample. The chain uses TRBV28 and TRBJ1-2; D uncertain. The CDR3 loop spans 11 amino acids. The V gene's germline CDR1 is MDHEN and CDR2 SYDVKM. V shed 4 bases and J shed 5 bases, with 5 bases lying between them. The CDR3 region is CASSSLYGYTF. The DNA of the CDR3 is TGTGCCAGCAGTTCGTTGTATGGCTACACCTTC.

This clone came up a few times. The V call is TRBV5-5, the J call TRBJ1-1; D not certain. The V and J ends lost 2 bases and 5 bases respectively, with 7 bases between them. The CDR3 sequence is 12 residues long. Germline loops: CDR1 SGHKS, CDR2 YYEKEE (reference sequence). This chain's CDR3 is CASSFGMTEAFF. CDR3 nucleotide sequence: TGTGCCAGCAGCTTCGGTATGACTGAAGCTTTCTTT.

In DNA form, the CDR3 reads TGCGCCAGCAGCCAAGGGGTGCGGGAATACACAGATACGCAGTATTTT. Translated, it gives CASSQGVREYTDTQYF. This rearrangement joins TRBV4-3 to TRBJ2-3; tentative D call: TRBD2 (6 bases). Trimming cost V 1 base and J 2 bases, with 13 bases left between them. This CDR3 has 16 residues. Germline V gene data show CDR1 as LGHNA and CDR2 as YSLEER.

The chain combines TRBV6-5 with TRBJ1-2; 10 bases are shared with TRBD1. CDR1 and CDR2 (germline): MNHEY, SVGAGI. The J segment lost 6 bases and the V segment lost 5 bases, leaving 6 bases of the junction unmatched. This CDR3 spans 14 amino acids. The CDR3 protein is CASSEEGTGDGYTF. CDR3 nucleotide sequence: TGTGCCAGCAGTGAAGAGGGGACAGGGGATGGCTACACCTTC.

The V gene is TRBV10-3, the J gene TRBJ2-5, with 12 bases that match TRBD2. The length of the CDR3 is 16 residues. V dropped 6 bases and J dropped 2; count of bases not matched to a gene: 7. In germline, CDR1 is ENHRY, CDR2 SYGVKD. CDR3 residues: CAIRGGTSGSQETQYF. In DNA form, the CDR3 reads TGTGCCATCAGAGGGGGGACTAGCGGGTCACAAGAGACCCAGTACTTC.

This chain connects TRBV7-2 to TRBJ2-1; possibly TRBD2 for D (6 bases). The CDR3 is 15 residues long. The ends were cut back, 5 bases at V and 0 bases at J, with 11 bases in the middle. CDR1 SGHTA and CDR2 FQGNSA come from the germline V gene. CDR3 coding DNA: TGTGCCAGCAGCCCCGGAGGGGTCTCCTACAATGAGCAGTTCTTC. The encoded protein is CASSPGGVSYNEQFF.

The chain recombines TRBV5-1 with TRBJ2-4; a weak D match, TRBD1 (6 bases). With 0 bases removed from V and 8 bases from J, the gap between germline ends came to 12 bases. This CDR3 has 14 residues. Germline CDR1 reads SGHRS; CDR2 reads YFSETQ. CDR3 in amino acids: CASSLVQGTDIQYF. CDR3 sequence (DNA): TGCGCCAGCAGCTTGGTTCAGGGGACGGACATTCAGTACTTC.

This sequence joins TRBV4-2 and TRBJ1-3; 10 bases fit TRBD1. The CDR3 is made up of 15 amino acids. The ends lost 4 bases at V and 5 bases at J; junction bases unmatched: 5. CDR1 LGHNA and CDR2 YNFKEQ come from the germline V gene. CDR3 nucleotides: TGTGCCAGCAGCCCCGACAGGGGGCGAAGAAACACCATATATTTT. Its protein product is CASSPDRGRRNTIYF.

The J gene is TRBJ2-5, the V gene TRBV20-1; D uncertain. V was clipped by 6 bases and J by 3 bases, with 5 bases between them. CDR3 length: 10 residues. Germline CDR1 is DFQATT and CDR2 is SNEGSKA (reference sequence). The CDR3 sequence: CSAWKETQYF. CDR3 bases: TGCAGTGCCTGGAAAGAGACCCAGTACTTC.

The V gene is TRBV15, the J gene TRBJ1-1; perhaps TRBD1 as D (6 bases). Germline lookup yields CDR1 LNHNV and CDR2 YYDKDF (reference sequence). V was shortened by 0 bases and J by 3 bases, with 8 bases between the two germline ends. This CDR3 has 14 amino acids. The CDR3 spells CATSRDKGDTEAFF. The CDR3 DNA is TGTGCCACCAGCAGAGATAAGGGGGACACTGAAGCTTTCTTT.

The chain couples TRBV25-1 to TRBJ2-3, with 9 bases aligning to TRBD1. The CDR3 is made up of 18 amino acids. V was clipped by 3 bases and J by 5 bases; unmatched bases: 15. Germline CDR1 is MGHDK and CDR2 is SYGVNS. CDR3 sequence reads: CASSDSPGQGLFGDTQYF. CDR3 nucleotides: TGTGCCAGCAGTGACTCTCCAGGACAGGGGTTGTTTGGAGATACGCAGTATTTT.

CDR3: CASSVLAGRGETQYF. The DNA for the CDR3 is TGTGCCAGCTCGGTTTTGGCAGGGAGGGGGGAGACCCAGTACTTC. The V and J genes are TRBV2 and TRBJ2-5; D perhaps matches TRBD2 (7 bases). The CDR3 has 15 residues. Germline V gene sequence: CDR1 SNHLY, CDR2 FYNNEI. V was trimmed by 8 bases and J by 5 bases, leaving 21 bases between them. Combining the CDR3 with reference TRBV2 and TRBJ2-5 gives the whole variable domain EPEVTQTPSHQVTQMGQEVILRCVPISNHLYFYWYRQILGQKVEFLVSFYNNEISEKSEIFDDQFSVERPDGSNFTLKIRSTKLEDSAMYFCASSVLAGRGETQYFGPGTRLLVL.

This chain connects TRBV28 to TRBJ1-1; 9 bases map to TRBD1. Germline V lookup: CDR1 MDHEN, CDR2 SYDVKM. V gave up 5 bases and J gave up 0 bases; unmatched junction bases: 4. This CDR3 has 15 amino acids. CDR3 in DNA: TGTGCCAGCAGTCCCGGGACAGGGCTGAACACTGAAGCTTTCTTT. This codes for CASSPGTGLNTEAFF.

The sample holds a few counts of this clone. The chain has TRBV28 and TRBJ2-7, with D tentatively TRBD1 or TRBD2 (5 bases each). The CDR3 totals 19 residues. Germline V gene sequence: CDR1 MDHEN, CDR2 SYDVKM. V was cut by 6 bases and J by 2 bases, with 29 bases left in between. The CDR3 sequence is CASSGSRIGQGRGAYEQYF. The CDR3 DNA is TGTGCCAGCAGCGGAAGTCGCATAGGTCAGGGACGGGGAGCCTACGAGCAGTACTTC.

The rearrangement uses TRBV6-1 and TRBJ2-2; 9 positions match TRBD2. The CDR3 consists of 16 residues. CDR1 and CDR2 from the germline V gene are MNHNS and SASEGT. The junction had 8 bases not matched to a gene; V was cut back by 4 bases and J by 5 bases. The CDR3 loop reads CASSVLAGRRTGELFF. Here the CDR3 DNA reads TGTGCCAGCAGTGTCCTAGCGGGAAGAAGAACCGGGGAGCTGTTTTTT.